This passage covers 6 T cell receptor beta chains from one sample sequenced in a study of T cell changes during pregnancy in multiple sclerosis. Assay used: immunoSEQ multiplex PCR; TCRdb lists only in-frame clones, some missing. The sample includes 70,000 to 95,000 clones, approximately 92% of them seen just once. The sequences come from peripheral blood, collected in the second trimester of pregnancy. These receptors all come from a female donor in good health, enrolled as a control in a pregnancy study.

The V and J genes are TRBV7-3 and TRBJ2-1, with 7 bases identical to TRBD2. This CDR3 comprises 14 residues. Germline V gene lookup returns CDR1 SGHTA and CDR2 FQGTGA. Trimming removed 1 base from V and 7 bases from J; junction bases left unmatched: 4. The chain's CDR3 is CASSLNSGVNEQFF. In DNA, the CDR3 is TGTGCCAGCAGCTTAAACAGCGGGGTAAATGAGCAGTTCTTC.

The chain links TRBV5-1 to TRBJ2-1; weak D call: TRBD2 (7 bases). Germline V CDR1 and CDR2: SGHRS, YFSETQ. Trimming left V 7 bases short and J 7 bases short, with 18 bases between. The CDR3 has 14 amino acids. As DNA, the CDR3 is TGCGCCAGCGGCGATGTACAGGGAGGGAATGAGCAGTTCTTC. Translated: CASGDVQGGNEQFF.

This clone was counted a single time. The chain is built from TRBV2 and TRBJ2-7; D is perhaps TRBD1 (6 bases). Germline values: CDR1 SNHLY, CDR2 FYNNEI. Trimming stripped 2 bases from V and 4 bases from J, with 9 bases between. The CDR3 is made up of 13 amino acids. The chain's CDR3 is CASSETGFYEQYF. In nucleotides, the CDR3 is TGTGCCAGCAGTGAAACAGGGTTTTACGAGCAGTACTTC. Based on the CDR3 plus reference TRBV2 and TRBJ2-7, the full variable domain is EPEVTQTPSHQVTQMGQEVILRCVPISNHLYFYWYRQILGQKVEFLVSFYNNEISEKSEIFDDQFSVERPDGSNFTLKIRSTKLEDSAMYFCASSETGFYEQYFGPGTRLTVT.

This clone was seen only once. This rearrangement joins TRBV4-3 to TRBJ1-6; a weak D match, TRBD1 (5 bases). Between the trimmed V and J ends, which lost 1 base and 14 bases, there was a span of 12 bases. In germline, CDR1 is LGHNA, CDR2 YSLEER. The CDR3 is 13 residues long. The chain's CDR3 is CASSQVPQGTLHF. CDR3 nucleotide sequence: TGCGCCAGCAGCCAAGTACCGCAGGGAACCCTCCACTTT.

The chain links TRBV7-3 to TRBJ1-5, with 8 bases that match TRBD1. J was trimmed by 4 bases and V by 4 bases; bases with no gene match: 6. This CDR3 region has 15 residues. Germline values: CDR1 SGHTA, CDR2 FQGTGA. The CDR3, as DNA: TGTGCCAGCAGCTCGACAGGGGTGTTGAATCAGCCCCAGCATTTT. Protein sequence: CASSSTGVLNQPQHF.

The rearrangement uses TRBV9 and TRBJ1-2; D is unclear. Trimming left V 4 bases short and J 8 bases short, with 15 bases between. This CDR3 has 13 amino acids. The germline V gene has CDR1 SGDLS and CDR2 YYNGEE. CDR3 amino acids: CASSPQEGSGYTF. For the CDR3, the DNA is TGTGCCAGCAGCCCCCAGGAGGGAAGCGGCTACACCTTC. The whole variable domain, filled in from reference TRBV9 and TRBJ1-2, reads DSGVTQTPKHLITATGQRVTLRCSPRSGDLSVYWYQQSLDQGLQFLIQYYNGEERAKGNILERFSAQQFPDLHSELNLSSLELGDSALYFCASSPQEGSGYTFGSGTRLTVV.